A selection of T cell receptor beta chains follows, all from one sample in a study of shared clonotypes between healthy human individuals. Sequencing was performed with immunoSEQ multiplex PCR; in TCRdb, only in-frame clones are kept and a portion is missing. In the table there are more than 2 million clones, about 95% of which are singletons. Sequencing input: naive CD8+ T cells sorted from blood. The receptor source for this set is a man younger than 35 in good health. Both conserved end residues are part of each CDR3. The D gene is left open where the match is weak. Not every row has a clone size; where given, it reads once, few, many or a size class.

D gene | J gene | V gene | clone size | CDR3 DNA | CDR3 protein
. | TRBJ1-5 | TRBV6-5 | . | TGTGCCAGCAGCTCCGGGGGGGACCAGCCCCAGCATTTT | CASSSGGDQPQHF
TRBD1 | TRBJ2-7 | TRBV4-1 | . | TGCGCCAGCAGCGAGACAGGGGTTTCCTACGAGCAGTACTTC | CASSETGVSYEQYF
. | TRBJ2-7 | TRBV6-5 | . | TGTGCCAGCAGAGACTTTAGGGGGTTTGCCTACGAGCAGTACTTC | CASRDFRGFAYEQYF
. | TRBJ2-1 | TRBV6-5 | once | TGTGCCAGCAGCGAAACCTACAATGAGCAGTTCTTC | CASSETYNEQFF
TRBD1 | TRBJ2-2 | TRBV6-5 | . | TGTGCCAGCAGTTACGGGACAGCTGGGGAGCTGTTTTTT | CASSYGTAGELFF
. | TRBJ1-2 | TRBV7-9 | . | TGTGCCAGCAGCTTAGTTTTAGGGGGAAACTATGGCTACACCTTC | CASSLVLGGNYGYTF
. | TRBJ2-7 | TRBV11-2 | . | TGTGCCAGCAGCTTAGCCCCCCGGCTAGCTTCCGAAACCCAATACGAGCAGTACTTC | CASSLAPRLASETQYEQYF
. | TRBJ2-5 | TRBV12-5 | . | TGTGCTAGTGGCTCCGACTTACAAGAGACCCAGTACTTC | CASGSDLQETQYF
. | TRBJ2-7 | TRBV4-3 | . | TGCGCCAGCAGCCAAGATTACGTAGCGGACCAAGCCTACGAGCAGTACTTC | CASSQDYVADQAYEQYF
TRBD1 | TRBJ2-7 | TRBV7-9 | . | TGTGCCAGCAGCGTTGGACAGGGCCTCTCCTACGAGCAGTACTTC | CASSVGQGLSYEQYF
TRBD2 | TRBJ2-1 | TRBV27 | . | TGTGCCACAAGGCCGGGGGGGCCGTACAATGAGCAGTTCTTC | CATRPGGPYNEQFF
. | TRBJ2-7 | TRBV15 | . | TGTGCCACCAGCAGCGGTAGAGGCACCTACGAGCAGTACTTC | CATSSGRGTYEQYF
TRBD1 | TRBJ2-7 | TRBV27 | . | TGTGCCAGCAGTTTTCTCGGGACAGACTACGAGCAGTACTTC | CASSFLGTDYEQYF
. | TRBJ1-6 | TRBV9 | . | TGTGCCAGCAGCGTAGGGAGCTCCTATAATTCACCCCTCCACTTT | CASSVGSSYNSPLHF
TRBD1 | TRBJ2-2 | TRBV2 | . | TGTGCCAGCAGTGAAGGACAGGGTGTCACCGGGGAGCTGTTTTTT | CASSEGQGVTGELFF
. | TRBJ1-4 | TRBV2 | . | TGTGCCAGCAGTGGGGACCAAGGGGTGTTTTTT | CASSGDQGVFF
. | TRBJ2-7 | TRBV4-1 | . | TGCGCCAGCAGCGCGACCGAGTCCTACGAGCAGTACTTC | CASSATESYEQYF
TRBD1 | TRBJ2-2 | TRBV7-9 | . | TGTGCCAGCAGCTTAGAATGGGACAGATTCGTCACCGGGGAGCTGTTTTTT | CASSLEWDRFVTGELFF
TRBD1 | TRBJ2-7 | TRBV4-1 | . | TGCGCCAGCAGCCAGGGGGACAGGGGCGAGCAGTACTTC | CASSQGDRGEQYF
. | TRBJ2-1 | TRBV7-8 | once | TGTGCCAGCAGCTGGAGTCGGGGTCACAATGAGCAGTTCTTC | CASSWSRGHNEQFF
TRBD1 | TRBJ2-1 | TRBV5-8 | . | TGTGCCAGCATTGGGACAGGGATCTACAATGAGCAGTTCTTC | CASIGTGIYNEQFF
. | TRBJ2-5 | TRBV19 | . | TGTGCCAGTACCCCTGGGAGGAGGATCAACCAAGAGACCCAGTACTTC | CASTPGRRINQETQYF
. | TRBJ1-1 | TRBV6-5 | . | TGTGCCAGCGGGCCCCCATCGAACACTGAAGCTTTCTTT | CASGPPSNTEAFF
. | TRBJ2-7 | TRBV30 | . | TGTGCCTGGAGTGTACCCGGAGAGCAGTACTTC | CAWSVPGEQYF
. | TRBJ2-7 | TRBV15 | . | TGTGCCACCAGTTCCGATCAGGCCGACGAGCAGTACTTC | CATSSDQADEQYF